The 14 T cell receptor beta chains in this list originate from one sample, sequenced in a study of cytomegalovirus exposure and HLA in healthy donors. The study ran its PCR with 60 Vbeta and 13 Jbeta primers. Some clones are missing from TCRdb's copy, which holds only in-frame ones; the method was immunoSEQ multiplex PCR. Of approximately 120,000 clones in the sample, about 80% were seen once. The material sequenced was PBMCs. These receptors all stem from a woman aged 50 to 60 in good health and CMV-seropositive.

V is TRBV7-2 and J is TRBJ2-5; tentatively, D is TRBD1 (8 bases). The length of the CDR3 is 12 residues. Germline CDR1 and CDR2: SGHTA and FQGNSA. Trimming shortened V by 7 bases and J by 5 bases, and 11 bases separated the two germline ends. The CDR3 is CASKQGGETQYF. DNA of the CDR3: TGTGCCAGCAAACAGGGGGGGGAGACCCAGTACTTC.

The J gene is TRBJ1-4, the V gene TRBV2; D not resolved. Germline-derived CDR1 and CDR2 are SNHLY and FYNNEI. The CDR3 sequence is 14 residues long. V was trimmed by 0 bases and J by 5 bases, leaving 7 bases between them. The CDR3 region has the DNA TGTGCCAGCAGTGAAGCCGACGGGAATGAAAAACTGTTTTTT. Amino acid sequence: CASSEADGNEKLFF.

This clone showed up just a few times. V gene TRBV5-4 combines with J gene TRBJ1-4, with 8 positions matching TRBD1. The length of the CDR3 is 17 residues. The germline V gene encodes CDR1 SGHNT and CDR2 YYREEE (reference sequence). V was clipped by 0 bases and J by 6 bases; unmatched bases: 10. The CDR3 region is CASSLARGQGGDEKLFF. CDR3 nucleotide sequence: TGTGCCAGCAGCTTGGCCCGAGGACAGGGCGGAGATGAAAAACTGTTTTTT.

The V and J genes are TRBV29-1 and TRBJ1-4, with TRBD1 as a possible D gene (5 bases). Germline V lookup: CDR1 SQVTM, CDR2 ANQGSEA. This CDR3 is built from 12 residues. The CDR3 nucleotides are TGCGCCTCGGGGGAACCAAATGAAAAACTGTTTTTT. Translating gives CASGEPNEKLFF.

The V call is TRBV19, the J call TRBJ1-3; perhaps TRBD1 as D (5 bases). The CDR3 loop spans 16 amino acids. Germline CDR1 is LNHDA and CDR2 is SQIVND (reference sequence). The ends were cut back, 4 bases at V and 0 bases at J, with 13 bases in the middle. The chain's CDR3 is CASSRVRQNSGNTIYF. In DNA form, the CDR3 reads TGTGCCAGTAGTAGGGTCAGACAGAACTCTGGAAACACCATATATTTT.

The rearrangement joins TRBV27 to TRBJ2-7; 9 nucleotides line up with TRBD1. The CDR3 runs 15 residues. V was clipped by 6 bases and J by 5 bases; unmatched bases: 11. From germline, CDR1 is MNHEY and CDR2 SMNVEV (reference sequence). The CDR3 DNA follows: TGTGCCAGCAGCACTCCGGACAGGGGATTTAACGAGCAGTACTTC. This encodes CASSTPDRGFNEQYF.

This clone came up a few times. The V gene is TRBV5-1, the J gene TRBJ2-7, with TRBD2 identical over 7 bases. Trimming cost V 1 base and J 0 bases; bases outside gene matches: 1. The CDR3 loop spans 14 amino acids. Germline V lookup: CDR1 SGHRS, CDR2 YFSETQ. The DNA for the CDR3 is TGCGCCAGCAGCTTGCCGGGGGGCTCCTACGAGCAGTACTTC. As protein: CASSLPGGSYEQYF.

This chain joins TRBV27 and TRBJ2-1, with a tentative D call TRBD2 (6 bases). V dropped 6 bases and J dropped 8 bases, with 23 bases sitting between them. CDR1 and CDR2 (germline): MNHEY, SMNVEV (reference sequence). CDR3 length: 16 amino acids. The CDR3 spells CASSLGLGGYVYEQFF. CDR3 DNA: TGTGCCAGCAGCCTGGGCCTTGGAGGGTATGTATATGAGCAGTTCTTC.

The sample holds a few counts of this clone. This chain uses TRBV27 with TRBJ2-2; TRBD2 might be the D (5 bases). Deletions cut 6 bases from V and 3 bases from J, with 11 bases between. Germline V CDR1 and CDR2: MNHEY, SMNVEV (reference sequence). The CDR3 has 14 amino acids. The CDR3 sequence is CASSPGLYTGELFF. The CDR3 region has the DNA TGTGCCAGCAGCCCCGGACTTTACACCGGGGAGCTGTTTTTT.

The chain employs TRBV2 and TRBJ2-2; D may be TRBD2 (5 bases). V was cut by 0 bases and J by 7 bases, with 9 bases left in between. Germline assignment: CDR1 SNHLY and CDR2 FYNNEI. CDR3 length: 14 residues. The CDR3 reads CASSEALRGGELFF. CDR3 nucleotides: TGTGCCAGCAGTGAAGCGCTTCGGGGCGGGGAGCTGTTTTTT.

The chain employs TRBV23-1 and TRBJ2-7; unclear D gene. TRBV23-1 is labeled an ORF, and its function is uncertain. Between the trimmed V and J ends, which lost 3 bases and 1 base, there was a span of 4 bases. The CDR3 consists of 12 residues. In DNA, the CDR3 is TGCGCCAGCAGTCACAGGTCCTACGAGCAGTACTTC. Amino acid sequence: CASSHRSYEQYF.

This chain links TRBV9 with TRBJ2-5, with D possibly matching TRBD1 (6 bases). Per the germline V gene, CDR1 is SGDLS and CDR2 is YYNGEE. This CDR3 comprises 12 residues. The germline V and J ends were trimmed by 4 bases and 5 bases, with 9 bases remaining between them. The CDR3 bases are TGTGCCAGCAGCCCCCAGGGGGAGACCCAGTACTTC. This codes for CASSPQGETQYF.

This chain uses TRBV27 with TRBJ1-6; tentative D call: TRBD1 (6 bases). CDR3 length: 15 amino acids. The germline V gene has CDR1 MNHEY and CDR2 SMNVEV (reference sequence). The V and J ends lost 2 bases and 10 bases respectively, with 15 bases between them. The CDR3 sequence is CASSLRKQGRSPLHF. CDR3 bases: TGTGCCAGCAGTTTAAGGAAACAGGGAAGGTCACCCCTCCACTTT.

The chain carries TRBV2 and TRBJ2-1, with D perhaps matching TRBD1 (6 bases). V shed 5 bases and J shed 7 bases, with 21 bases lying between them. The CDR3 spans 16 residues. Germline lookup yields CDR1 SNHLY and CDR2 FYNNEI. The CDR3 DNA reads TGTGCCAGCAGTCAACAGGGCCAGCTTAGTCCAAATGAGCAGTTCTTC. Encoded protein: CASSQQGQLSPNEQFF.